This T cell receptor beta chain came from a study of cytomegalovirus exposure and HLA in healthy donors. Findings and limits, study-wide: Cytomegalovirus association was assigned to about 180 TCR beta chains.

Trimming took off 0 bases at V and 0 bases at J, with 9 bases between the two ends. The CDR3 spans 17 residues. Germline lookup yields CDR1 LGHNA and CDR2 YNFKEQ. On this clone itself: The antigen is undetermined.

Some clones are missing from TCRdb's copy, which holds only in-frame ones; the method was immunoSEQ multiplex PCR. The repertoire holds just under 75,000 clones, with 94% as singletons. The TCR was taken from a woman between 18 and 29 years old in good health and CMV-seropositive. The specimen was PBMCs. This chain joins TRBV4-2 and TRBJ1-6; D gene uncertain. CDR3 residues: CASSQDFGSSYNSPLHF. CDR3 in DNA: TGTGCCAGCAGCCAAGATTTTGGGAGCTCCTATAATTCACCCCTCCACTTT.